The clone carrying this TCR beta chain was recorded a few times. Its target is not known. The CDR3 covers 15 residues. Looked up from germline, CDR1 is WSHSY and CDR2 is SAAADI. V lost 0 bases, J lost 2 bases, and 4 bases stayed unmatched. The data originate from a study of CD8+CD57+ T cells in acquired aplastic anemia. Study results and caveats: The same twenty-nine CD8+ CDR3 sequences occurred in patients and in controls.

The use of genomic DNA as template underpinned the TCR beta VDJ and CDR3 profiling. TCRdb analysed the reads with MiXCR anew, one entry per CDR3 protein. The sample holds 250,000 to 350,000 distinct CDR3 sequences, approximately 56% seen once. The chain employs TRBV10-2 and TRBJ2-7, with TRBD1 matching over 7 bases. The sequencing input was sorted CD4+, CD8+, or CD8+CD57+ T cells (not recorded which) from PBMCs. The source of this sequence is a human donor with severe aplastic anemia or a healthy control (not recorded which). CDR3 protein: CASSESDRVTYEQYF. Written as DNA, the CDR3 is TGCGCCAGCAGTGAGTCTGACAGGGTGACCTACGAGCAGTACTTC.